Reported below is one T cell receptor (beta chain). This clonotype was counted at least ten times. There is no known antigen for this receptor. It has no much larger one-base neighbor in the sample; base qualities were not kept. These data belong to a study of regulatory T cells in long-lasting Graves disease (dated by TCRdb to about 2021). With regard to the full study: Persistent Graves' disease meant more than 5 years of antithyroid drug treatment with TSH receptor autoantibodies that stayed positive. Persistent Graves' disease patients were compared with newly diagnosed Graves' disease patients by peripheral blood TCR sequencing and RNA sequencing. The study was registered as a clinical trial and conducted in China. A total of around 35 samples underwent TCR sequencing, from about 13 patients with persistent Graves' disease and 20 or so patients with newly diagnosed Graves' disease. In the clinical cohort, patients with persistent Graves' disease had used antithyroid drugs for an average of around 9.9 years.

The time point label, read with the paper, signifies: persistent/refractory GD, antithyroid drugs over 5 years with positive TRAb. For both TCR sequencing and RNA sequencing, RNA was extracted from PBMCs using TRIzol. The diagnosis of Graves' disease was made according to American Thyroid Association guidelines. Patients for the study were recruited at an endocrinology department in Xi'an, China. Each patient gave about 10 milliliters of peripheral blood, collected in an EDTA anticoagulant tube. Ficoll Paque Plus density gradient separation was used to isolate PBMCs, and no additional T cell sorting was done. An Agilent 2100 Bioanalyzer and agarose gel were used to assess RNA quality, and a NanoDrop 2000 was used to measure RNA concentration. The germline V gene (reference sequence) provides CDR1 DFQATT and CDR2 SNEGSKA. The germline ends are 13 bases apart after V is trimmed by 1 base and J by 6 bases. Taken from cysteine to phenylalanine, the CDR3 has 14 residues. Solely the CDR3 DNA is kept, with 42 bases framed from the first base.

The method was multiplex PCR. Sequenced using an Illumina HiSeq 4000. TCR beta libraries were built with iRepertoire HTBI primers and Arm-PCR amplification of CDR3 regions. Before sequencing, the PCR products underwent gel purification. The source study handled its data this way. Gene usage analysis of CDR3 amino acid clonotypes relied on the 60 or so TRBV and over 13 TRBJ segments identified across samples. Filtered high-quality paired reads were merged into contigs using COPE and FqMerger. BLAST was used to align contigs to IMGT TRBV, TRBD and TRBJ reference genes, and CDR3 was defined according to IMGT. Clonotypes above 0.1% frequency were classified as highly expanded clones. Shannon entropy was used to measure repertoire diversity, and the Gini coefficient was used to measure V-J evenness. Clonotypes shared by more than one individual were considered public. The public reads were reprocessed in TCRdb via fastp at Q25 and MiXCR, keeping in-frame beta chains. Rows matching on CDR3 protein sequence are summarized as one entry with the most common DNA and genes. These V and J calls rely on TCRdb rather than the paper's analysis. Within this sample are hundreds of thousands of distinct CDR3 sequences, with around 20% of them counted one time only. The top ten clones comprise 7% to 10% of the sample.

General conclusions and limits of the study: Sequencing and analysis were limited to the TCR beta chain. Persistent disease showed preferential use of TRBV28, TRBJ1-2 and TRBJ2-5, whereas newly diagnosed disease favored TRBV20-1 and TRBJ2-1. Compared with newly diagnosed patients, persistent Graves' disease patients had lower TCR Shannon entropy and fewer highly expanded clones, which suggests clonal expansion. The small sample size was acknowledged by the authors as a limitation that may reduce accuracy. Peripheral blood alone was examined, since thyroid tissue, which constituted the primary lesion, could not be accessed. Patients with persistent disease shared more public clonotypes (around 2,500) than newly diagnosed patients did (approximately 990).

The sequence joins TRBV20-1 to TRBJ1-5; a tentative D match to TRBD1 spans 6 bases. The sequenced sample was peripheral blood mononuclear cells (PBMCs), obtained when the disease was refractory, from a patient treated with antithyroid drugs. The sequence came from a female donor with Graves disease. In nucleotides, the sequence is TGCAGTGCTAGAGTACCCAGGGGAAGTCAGCCCCAGCATTTT. It specifies CSARVPRGSQPQHF.